This passage covers 13 T cell receptor beta chains from one sample sequenced in a study of blood T cell repertoires in COVID-19 (dated by TCRdb to 2019 to 2021). Libraries came from the immunoSEQ multiplex PCR assay. TCRdb limited this immuneACCESS table to in-frame rearrangements with V and J called. A share of clones is missing; checked studies link under half to unresolved V genes, and the rest is unexplained. The sample profile shows 100,000 to 150,000 clones; about four fifths of them were found once. The ten largest clones represent about 10% of the sample. The material sequenced was peripheral blood. These receptors all come from a man between 60 and 70 years old with acute or convalescent COVID-19.

This clone was detected only once. The chain employs TRBV27 and TRBJ1-4, with 12 bases fitting TRBD1. Germline V gene lookup returns CDR1 MNHEY and CDR2 SMNVEV (reference sequence). The J segment lost 8 bases and the V segment lost 4 bases, leaving 5 bases of the junction unmatched. The CDR3 spans 15 residues. The CDR3 loop is CASSSTGTGGEKLFF. DNA of the CDR3: TGTGCCAGCAGTTCCACCGGGACAGGGGGCGAAAAACTGTTTTTT.

The chain uses TRBV11-2 and TRBJ2-1, with 13 positions matching TRBD2. The CDR3 has 14 amino acids. V dropped 5 bases and J dropped 10; count of bases not matched to a gene: 5. Per the germline V gene, CDR1 is SGHAT and CDR2 is FQNNGV. Here the CDR3 DNA reads TGTGCCAGCAGCCAAATGGGACTAGCGGGAGAGCAGTTCTTC. It encodes CASSQMGLAGEQFF.

The chain joins TRBV29-1 to TRBJ2-3; D perhaps matches TRBD1 (5 bases). V dropped 3 bases and J dropped 10 bases, with 17 bases sitting between them. The CDR3 runs to 13 residues. Germline CDR1 and CDR2: SQVTM and ANQGSEA. For the CDR3, the DNA is TGCAGCGTTGAGGGGCAGGGTCTTGTGGCGCAGTATTTT. Amino acids: CSVEGQGLVAQYF.

J is TRBJ2-7 and V is TRBV15, with D perhaps TRBD1 (6 bases). The CDR3 sequence is 16 residues long. From germline, CDR1 is LNHNV and CDR2 YYDKDF (reference sequence). V was trimmed by 1 base and J by 0 bases, leaving 13 bases between them. The CDR3 here is CATSRATGQSSYEQYF. CDR3 DNA: TGTGCCACCAGCAGAGCTACCGGACAGAGCTCCTACGAGCAGTACTTC.

This clone showed up just a few times. The chain has TRBV6-5 and TRBJ2-7, with 7 bases matching TRBD1. Germline CDR1 MNHEY, CDR2 SVGAGI. CDR3 length: 14 residues. V dropped 5 bases and J dropped 6; count of bases not matched to a gene: 10. The CDR3 nucleotides are TGTGCCAGCAGTAGGGAGACAGGGTCGGTCGAGCAGTACTTC. Encoded protein: CASSRETGSVEQYF.

The J gene is TRBJ1-3, the V gene TRBV2; the D gene is possibly TRBD1 (5 bases). In germline, CDR1 is SNHLY, CDR2 FYNNEI. The CDR3 has 15 amino acids. The ends were cut back, 4 bases at V and 0 bases at J, with 10 bases in the middle. The CDR3 is CASSVPGNSGNTIYF. CDR3 DNA sequence: TGTGCCAGCAGTGTGCCAGGGAACTCTGGAAACACCATATATTTT.

The table lists this clone with a count of one. The rearrangement links TRBV10-2 to TRBJ1-5, with TRBD1 as a possible D gene (6 bases). Germline values: CDR1 WSHSY, CDR2 SAAADI. Between the trimmed V and J ends, which lost 6 bases and 0 bases, there was a span of 9 bases. The CDR3 runs to 14 residues. CDR3 protein: CASRGDISNQPQHF. CDR3 nucleotide sequence: TGCGCCAGCAGGGGGGACATTAGCAATCAGCCCCAGCATTTT.

The rearrangement joins TRBV5-5 to TRBJ1-5, with D possibly being TRBD1 (6 bases). Germline loops: CDR1 SGHKS, CDR2 YYEKEE (reference sequence). Trimming took 0 bases from V and 2 from J, leaving 9 bases between them. The CDR3 is 15 amino acids. This CDR3 reads CASSLVAGGNQPQHF. The CDR3 DNA follows: TGTGCCAGCAGCTTGGTAGCAGGGGGCAATCAGCCCCAGCATTTT.

The chain is built from TRBV7-9 and TRBJ2-1; 7 bases are a match to TRBD1. CDR3 size: 14 residues. CDR1 and CDR2 (germline): SEHNR, FQNEAQ (reference sequence). The J segment lost 7 bases and the V segment lost 6 bases, leaving 9 bases of the junction unmatched. This chain's CDR3 is CASRRTDRENEQFF. DNA of the CDR3: TGTGCCAGCAGAAGAACAGACAGGGAGAATGAGCAGTTCTTC.

V usage is TRBV27 and J usage is TRBJ2-2; TRBD1 might be the D (5 bases). The germline V and J ends were trimmed by 5 bases and 1 base, with 20 bases remaining between them. CDR3 length equals 18 residues. The germline V gene encodes CDR1 MNHEY and CDR2 SMNVEV (reference sequence). CDR3 region: CASSPTDFRGLNTGELFF. CDR3 nucleotides: TGTGCCAGCAGTCCGACAGACTTTAGGGGCCTGAACACCGGGGAGCTGTTTTTT.

The CDR3 sequence is CASSLGLAYEQFF. Here the CDR3 DNA reads TGTGCCAGCAGCTTGGGACTAGCTTATGAGCAGTTCTTC. The chain has TRBV7-9 and TRBJ2-1; TRBD2 matches at 9 bases. The CDR3 loop spans 13 amino acids. The germline V gene encodes CDR1 SEHNR and CDR2 FQNEAQ (reference sequence). V shed 3 bases and J 8 bases; nucleotides not matched to a gene: 2.

This chain uses TRBV24-1 with TRBJ2-3; 7 nucleotides line up with TRBD2. Germline assignment: CDR1 KGHDR and CDR2 SFDVKD. The CDR3 sequence is 15 residues long. The junction had 12 bases not matched to a gene; V was cut back by 11 bases and J by 2 bases. CDR3: CASCSGTSDTDTQYF. The CDR3 DNA follows: TGTGCCAGCTGCTCCGGAACTAGCGACACAGATACGCAGTATTTT.

The rearrangement links TRBV27 to TRBJ2-3, with D possibly TRBD1 on 6 matching bases. Trimming took off 0 bases at V and 4 bases at J, with 8 bases between the two ends. From germline, CDR1 is MNHEY and CDR2 SMNVEV (reference sequence). This CDR3 region has 14 residues. CDR3 DNA sequence: TGTGCCAGCAGTTTATCGGACAGTTCAGATACGCAGTATTTT. It yields the protein CASSLSDSSDTQYF.